The 8 T cell receptor beta chains below come from one sample, sequenced in a study of T-cell memory formation after mild COVID-19. TCRdb ran MiXCR on the 5' RACE reads and lists one entry per CDR3 protein. The data hold 200,000 to 250,000 distinct CDR3 sequences, with just over 9.5% observed a single time. Sequencing used PBMCs or a T cell subset sorted from them (not recorded which). The receptors were sampled from a man aged 18 to 29 who had mild COVID-19 (a few samples of this study predate the infection). Cell type and time point are not known.

This clonotype was seen a handful of times. The chain employs TRBV2 and TRBJ2-3, with TRBD2 identical over 8 bases. This CDR3 has 19 amino acids. V dropped 5 bases and J dropped 6; count of bases not matched to a gene: 22. From germline, CDR1 is SNHLY and CDR2 FYNNEI. CDR3 residues: CASSRSSAQLAEPRDTQYF. The CDR3 DNA reads TGTGCCAGCAGTAGGAGCAGTGCACAACTAGCGGAGCCTCGGGATACGCAGTATTTT.

This clonotype was observed a handful of times. The chain recombines TRBV6-2 or TRBV6-3 with TRBJ2-7; TRBD2 agrees at 7 bases. The CDR3 length is 16 residues. Germline assignment: CDR1 MNHEY and CDR2 SVGEGT. CDR3 bases: TGTGCCATCAGTTCACTGCGTCGACTAGCCCTTTACGAGCAGTACGTC. Translated, it gives CAISSLRRLALYEQYV.

This clonotype has at least ten counts. The chain employs TRBV5-1 and TRBJ2-5; D might be TRBD1 or TRBD2, each matching 6 bases. V lost 0 bases and J 3 bases, leaving 15 bases between the germline ends. The CDR3 sequence is 16 residues long. CDR1 and CDR2 (germline): SGHRS, YFSETQ. The DNA of the CDR3 is TGCGCCAGCAGCTTGGCCCCGGGGGCCAACAAAGAGACCCAGTACTTC. Amino acid sequence: CASSLAPGANKETQYF.

V is TRBV25-1 and J is TRBJ1-6; unclear D gene. Germline V lookup: CDR1 MGHDK, CDR2 SYGVNS. This CDR3 region has 14 residues. V shed 10 bases and J shed 5 bases, with 15 bases lying between them. The CDR3 DNA is TGTGCCACCAATGATGGAGGAAATAATTCACCCCTCCACTTT. Translation: CATNDGGNNSPLHF.

The chain uses TRBV20-1 and TRBJ2-3; the match to TRBD2 covers 8 bases. Trimming took 3 bases from V and 1 from J; bases not matched to a gene: 15. CDR3 length: 18 amino acids. The germline gives CDR1 DFQATT, CDR2 SNEGSKA (reference sequence). The CDR3 region has the DNA TGCAGTGCTAGCCCCAACCCTCTAGCGGGCATCGGCACAGATACGCAGTATTTT. This codes for CSASPNPLAGIGTDTQYF.

V and J are TRBV7-2 and TRBJ1-4; 9 nucleotides align to TRBD1. The CDR3 contains 17 residues. Germline assignment: CDR1 SGHTA and CDR2 FQGNSA. The V gene end was trimmed by 5 bases and the J gene end by 2 bases; junction bases not matched to a gene: 9. This chain's CDR3 is CASSPSRDRATNEKLFF. For the CDR3, the DNA is TGTGCCAGCAGCCCGTCCCGGGACAGGGCCACTAATGAAAAACTGTTTTTT.

This clonotype has just a few counts. The chain recombines TRBV27 with TRBJ1-2; D is unresolved. CDR1 is MNHEY, CDR2 SMNVEV, per germline (reference sequence). Deletions cut 3 bases from V and 1 base from J, with 12 bases between. The CDR3 sequence is 15 residues long. CDR3 sequence (DNA): TGTGCCAGCAGTTTGTCCGGAGTTTTTAACTATGGCTACACCTTC. It codes for CASSLSGVFNYGYTF.

The rearrangement joins TRBV5-4 to TRBJ2-3; D might be TRBD1 (5 bases). The CDR3 totals 16 residues. CDR1 is SGHNT and CDR2 is YYREEE in the germline V gene (reference sequence). The germline V and J ends were trimmed by 0 bases and 1 base, with 12 bases remaining between them. The CDR3 is CASSLGVGAGTDTQYF. CDR3 bases: TGTGCCAGCAGCTTGGGAGTAGGGGCGGGCACAGATACGCAGTATTTT.